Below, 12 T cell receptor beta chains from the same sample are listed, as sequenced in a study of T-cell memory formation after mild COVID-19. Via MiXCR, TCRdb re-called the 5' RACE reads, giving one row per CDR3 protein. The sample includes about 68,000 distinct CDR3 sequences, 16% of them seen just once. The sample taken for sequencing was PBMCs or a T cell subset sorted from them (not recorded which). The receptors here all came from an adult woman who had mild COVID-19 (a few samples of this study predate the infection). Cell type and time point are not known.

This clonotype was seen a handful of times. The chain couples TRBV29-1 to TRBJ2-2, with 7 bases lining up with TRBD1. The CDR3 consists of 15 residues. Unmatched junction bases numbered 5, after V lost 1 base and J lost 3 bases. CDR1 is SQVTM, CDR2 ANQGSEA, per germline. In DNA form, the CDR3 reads TGCAGCGTTGAAGTGTATGACAGGGACACCGGGGAGCTGTTTTTT. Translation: CSVEVYDRDTGELFF.

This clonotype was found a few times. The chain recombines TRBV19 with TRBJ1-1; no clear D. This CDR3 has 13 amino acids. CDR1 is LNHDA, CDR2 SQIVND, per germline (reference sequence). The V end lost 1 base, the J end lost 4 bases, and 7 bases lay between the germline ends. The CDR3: CASSIGIGTEAFF. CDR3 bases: TGTGCCAGTAGTATAGGGATTGGCACTGAAGCTTTCTTT.

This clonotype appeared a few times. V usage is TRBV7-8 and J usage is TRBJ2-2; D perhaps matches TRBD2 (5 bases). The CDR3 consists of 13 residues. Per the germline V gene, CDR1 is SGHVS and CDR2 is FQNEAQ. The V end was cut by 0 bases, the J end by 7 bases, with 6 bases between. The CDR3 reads CASSLAEGGELFF. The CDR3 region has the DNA TGTGCCAGCAGCTTAGCCGAGGGCGGGGAGCTGTTTTTT. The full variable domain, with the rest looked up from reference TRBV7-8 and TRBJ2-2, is GAGVSQSPRYKVAKRGQDVALRCDPISGHVSLFWYQQALGQGPEFLTYFQNEAQLDKSGLPSDRFFAERPEGSVSTLKIQRTQQEDSAVYLCASSLAEGGELFFGEGSRLTVL.

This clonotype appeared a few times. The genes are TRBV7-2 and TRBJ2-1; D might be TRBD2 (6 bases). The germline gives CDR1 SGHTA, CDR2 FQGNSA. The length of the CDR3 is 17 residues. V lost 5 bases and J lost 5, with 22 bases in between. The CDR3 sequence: CASSPAGYSRDDNEQFF. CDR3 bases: TGTGCCAGCAGCCCCGCCGGTTATTCGCGGGACGACAATGAGCAGTTCTTC.

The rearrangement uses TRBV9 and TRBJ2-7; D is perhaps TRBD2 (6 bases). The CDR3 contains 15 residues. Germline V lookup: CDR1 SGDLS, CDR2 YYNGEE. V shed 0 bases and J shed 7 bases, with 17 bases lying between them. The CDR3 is CASSVAASEAWEQYF. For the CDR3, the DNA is TGTGCCAGCAGCGTAGCGGCTAGCGAGGCGTGGGAGCAGTACTTC.

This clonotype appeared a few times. CDR3 bases: TGTGCCAGCAGCCAGGCGGGAACTGTAGAGACCCAGTACTTC. Translating gives CASSQAGTVETQYF. V gene TRBV3-1 combines with J gene TRBJ2-5; a weak D match, TRBD2 (6 bases). V shed 3 bases and J shed 4 bases, with 12 bases lying between them. The length of the CDR3 is 14 residues. Per germline, CDR1 LGHDT and CDR2 YNNKEL (reference sequence).

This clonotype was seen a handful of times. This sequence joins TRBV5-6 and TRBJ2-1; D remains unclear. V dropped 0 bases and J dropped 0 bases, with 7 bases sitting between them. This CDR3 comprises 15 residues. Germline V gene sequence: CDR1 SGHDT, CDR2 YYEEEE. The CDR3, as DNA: TGTGCCAGCAGCTTGGGGGGTAGCTCCTACAATGAGCAGTTCTTC. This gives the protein CASSLGGSSYNEQFF. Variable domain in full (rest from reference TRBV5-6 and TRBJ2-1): DAGVTQSPTHLIKTRGQQVTLRCSPKSGHDTVSWYQQALGQGPQFIFQYYEEEERQRGNFPDRFSGHQFPNYSSELNVNALLLGDSALYLCASSLGGSSYNEQFFGPGTRLTVL.

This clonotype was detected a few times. Written as DNA, the CDR3 is TGTGCCAGCAGCCCAGCGGGGGGGGTACAAGAGACCCAGTACTTC. This encodes CASSPAGGVQETQYF. This chain joins TRBV7-3 and TRBJ2-5, with 10 bases identical to TRBD2. Germline CDR1 and CDR2: SGHTA and FQGTGA. The CDR3 is 15 residues long. Unmatched junction bases numbered 5, after V lost 5 bases and J lost 2 bases. Combining the CDR3 with reference TRBV7-3 and TRBJ2-5 gives the whole variable domain GAGVSQTPSNKVTEKGKYVELRCDPISGHTALYWYRQSLGQGPEFLIYFQGTGAADDSGLPNDRFFAVRPEGSVSTLKIQRTERGDSAVYLCASSPAGGVQETQYFGPGTRLLVL.

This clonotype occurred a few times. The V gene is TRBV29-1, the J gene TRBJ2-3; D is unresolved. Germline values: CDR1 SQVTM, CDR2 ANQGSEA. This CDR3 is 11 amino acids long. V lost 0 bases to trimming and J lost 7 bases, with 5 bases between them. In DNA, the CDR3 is TGCAGCGTTGAAGATGGCTATACGCAGTATTTT. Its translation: CSVEDGYTQYF.

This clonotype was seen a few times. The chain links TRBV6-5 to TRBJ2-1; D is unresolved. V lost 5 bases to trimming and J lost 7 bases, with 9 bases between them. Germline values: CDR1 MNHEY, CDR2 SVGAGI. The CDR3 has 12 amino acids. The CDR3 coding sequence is TGTGCCAGCAGTCCCATGGGGAATGAGCAGTTCTTC. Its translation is CASSPMGNEQFF.

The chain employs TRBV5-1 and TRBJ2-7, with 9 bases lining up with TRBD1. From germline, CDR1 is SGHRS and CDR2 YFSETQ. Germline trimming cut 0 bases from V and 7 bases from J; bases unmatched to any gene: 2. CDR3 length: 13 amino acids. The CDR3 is CASSLAGTGEQYF. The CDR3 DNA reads TGCGCCAGCAGCTTGGCAGGGACAGGGGAGCAGTACTTC.

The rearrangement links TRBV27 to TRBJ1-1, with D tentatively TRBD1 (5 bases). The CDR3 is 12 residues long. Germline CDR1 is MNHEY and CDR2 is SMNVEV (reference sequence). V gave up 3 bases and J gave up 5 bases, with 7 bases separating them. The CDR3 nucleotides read TGTGCCAGCAGTTTGAAGGGGACTGAAGCTTTCTTT. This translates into CASSLKGTEAFF.